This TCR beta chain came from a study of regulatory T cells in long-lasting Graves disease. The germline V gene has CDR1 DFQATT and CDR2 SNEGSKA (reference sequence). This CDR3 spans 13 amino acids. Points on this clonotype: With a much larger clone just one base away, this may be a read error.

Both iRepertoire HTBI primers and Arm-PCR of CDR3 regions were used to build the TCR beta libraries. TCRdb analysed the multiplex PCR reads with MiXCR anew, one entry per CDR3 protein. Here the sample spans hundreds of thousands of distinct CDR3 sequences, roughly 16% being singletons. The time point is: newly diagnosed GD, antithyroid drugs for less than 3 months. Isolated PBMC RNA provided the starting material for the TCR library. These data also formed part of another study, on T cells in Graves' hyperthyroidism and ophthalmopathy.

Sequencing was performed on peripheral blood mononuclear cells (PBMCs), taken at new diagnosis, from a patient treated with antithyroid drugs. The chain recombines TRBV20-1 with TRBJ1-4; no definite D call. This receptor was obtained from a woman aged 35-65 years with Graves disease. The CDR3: CSASQPTNGKLFF. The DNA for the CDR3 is TGCAGTGCTAGTCAGCCAACTAATGGAAAACTGTTTTTT.